This TCR beta chain was profiled in a study of CXCR3-negative and CXCR3-positive naive CD8 T cells. Study-level points and caveats: Upon cryopreservation, CXCR3 expression partially decreased, and most assays used fresh PBMCs. Diversity in memory CD8+ cells fell much lower than the comparably high levels seen in both naive subsets. CXCR3-negative naive cells had less hydrophobic TRB CDR3s than did CXCR3-positive naive cells. Because surface CD5 did not distinguish the naive subsets, TCR strength was inferred from TRB CDR3 properties.

Concerning this clonotype itself: No antigen is known for it.

Naive CD8+ T cells were CD45RO-CCR7+CD27+CD95-. This CDR3 contains 15 residues. The V gene's germline CDR1 is LNHDA and CDR2 SQIVND (reference sequence). The authors prepared UMI-labeled TRB cDNA libraries by 5' RACE. Reprocessing the 5' RACE reads, TCRdb reports a single entry for every CDR3 protein and omits DNA. This listing includes approximately 88,000 distinct CDR3 sequences. The TCR originated in a human donor in good health. Some clones in this sample may be carry-over from other donors' samples. The specimen was naive CXCR3+ CD8+ T cells from blood. The subset was: CD45RO-CCR7+CD27+CD95- naive CD8+ T cells expressing CXCR3 (TNR3+). The V and J genes are TRBV19 and TRBJ2-7. CDR3 sequence: CASSIGDLPSYEQYF.